This TCR beta chain was retrieved from a study of shared clonotypes between healthy human individuals. Measured with immunoSEQ multiplex PCR; TCRdb has only the in-frame clones, and not every one. The data hold 550,000 to 750,000 clones, with over 95% observed a single time. CDR1 and CDR2 from the germline V gene are SGHKS and YYEKEE (reference sequence). CDR3 length equals 13 residues. Trimming left V 5 bases short and J 2 bases short, with 11 bases between. CD8 cells regarded as naive lacked CD45RO, were positively chosen for CCR7, and omitted terminally differentiated effector memory CD45RA+ cells.

The V and J genes are TRBV5-5 and TRBJ2-7; no reliable D call. Sequencing was performed on naive CD8+ T cells sorted from blood. This receptor was identified in a young woman in good health. Here the CDR3 reads CASRSDPAYEQYF. The CDR3 nucleotides are TGTGCCAGCAGATCCGACCCTGCCTACGAGCAGTACTTC.